These T cell receptor beta chains were read from a single sample in a study of immune cell composition in non-small cell lung cancer. Some clones are missing from TCRdb's copy, which holds only in-frame ones; the method was immunoSEQ multiplex PCR. Among nearly 10,000 clones listed, around 62% were seen once. The source material was lung tumor tissue. The receptor set was obtained from a human donor with non-small cell lung cancer. CDR3s include the opening cysteine and the closing phenylalanine or tryptophan. D genes are given only for firm matches. Part of the rows lack a size; the others show once, few, many or a class for expanded clones.

clone size,D gene,V gene,J gene,CDR3 DNA,CDR3 protein
.,.,TRBV11-2,TRBJ1-4,TGTGCCAGCAGCTTAGGGGACAAACTAAAACTGTTTTTT,CASSLGDKLKLFF
.,TRBD2,TRBV28,TRBJ2-7,TGTGCCAGCAGTTCCCCGACTAGCGGAAGTTACTACGAGCAGTACTTC,CASSSPTSGSYYEQYF
few,.,TRBV10-2,TRBJ2-3,TGCGCCAGCAAGTTTGGGGGCACAGATACGCAGTATTTT,CASKFGGTDTQYF
few,TRBD1,TRBV27,TRBJ2-7,TGTGCCAGCAGTAGGACCGGGACAGGGGTATACGAGCAGTACTTC,CASSRTGTGVYEQYF
.,.,TRBV4-3,TRBJ2-2,TGCGCCAGCAGCCAAGATAACGGGGAAACCGGGGAGCTGTTTTTT,CASSQDNGETGELFF
.,.,TRBV11-3,TRBJ1-1,TGTGCCAGCAGCAAAGCTACGGGGGTTAATACTGAAGCTTTCTTT,CASSKATGVNTEAFF
.,.,TRBV5-6,TRBJ2-7,TGTGCCAGCAGCTTGATCCAAGCCTTCTCCTACGAGCAGTACTTC,CASSLIQAFSYEQYF
.,TRBD1,TRBV5-6,TRBJ2-6,TGTGCCAGCGTAGGACAGGGGGCCTCTGGGGCCAACGTCCTGACTTTC,CASVGQGASGANVLTF
once,.,TRBV4-2,TRBJ2-3,TGTGCCAGCAGCCAAGAGCGTCGTAGCACAGATACGCAGTATTTT,CASSQERRSTDTQYF
.,TRBD1,TRBV11-3,TRBJ1-1,TGTGCCAGCAGCTCAGGGGTGCAGGGGGCGCGGGCTTTCTTT,CASSSGVQGARAFF
.,.,TRBV5-1,TRBJ1-1,TGCGCCAGCAGCTTGGGGGTGGACGGCGAAGCTTTCTTT,CASSLGVDGEAFF
.,.,TRBV19,TRBJ1-2,TGTGCCAGTAGCATGGGGGGGCAGCCCGGTGGCTACACCTTC,CASSMGGQPGGYTF
few,TRBD1,TRBV2,TRBJ2-7,TGTGCCAGCAGCGGGGCCCGGGACAGGGCCTCCTACGAGCAGTACTTC,CASSGARDRASYEQYF
.,.,TRBV4-3,TRBJ1-6,TGCGCCAGCAGCCAAGAAAGCGGGCATGGCTCACCCCTCCACTTT,CASSQESGHGSPLHF
.,TRBD1,TRBV7-2,TRBJ1-1,TGTGCCAGCAGCGCCAGAGTATCAGGGGGCAAGACTGAAGCTTTCTTT,CASSARVSGGKTEAFF
.,TRBD1,TRBV2,TRBJ1-5,TGTGCCAGCAGTGGCCAGACAGGGGGCCTACGGGGTAATCAGCCCCAGCATTTT,CASSGQTGGLRGNQPQHF
once,.,TRBV27,TRBJ1-1,TGTGCCAGCATCCTTTCGGGGACAACTGGGAACACTGAAGCTTTCTTT,CASILSGTTGNTEAFF
.,.,TRBV18,TRBJ2-5,TGTGCCAGCTCACCGTCACAAGAGACCCAGTACTTC,CASSPSQETQYF
.,TRBD1,TRBV11-3,TRBJ1-2,TGTGCCAGCAGGACGGGACAGGGAGGGTATGGCTACACCTTC,CASRTGQGGYGYTF
.,TRBD2,TRBV7-6,TRBJ2-7,TGTGCCAGCAGCCTCCAACCGGGGCGGGGGGGCCGTGCCGAGCAGTACTTC,CASSLQPGRGGRAEQYF
.,TRBD2,TRBV29-1,TRBJ2-3,TGCAGCGTTGCCAAGGGGGCTAGCGGGACATACACAGATACGCAGTATTTT,CSVAKGASGTYTDTQYF
.,TRBD2,TRBV7-8,TRBJ2-1,TGTGCCAGCAGCTTCGGGGGGGGGAGAAATGAGCAGTTCTTC,CASSFGGGRNEQFF
.,.,TRBV29-1,TRBJ1-2,TGCAGCGCTGGCGGGGGGCTATATGGCTACACCTTC,CSAGGGLYGYTF
few,TRBD1,TRBV28,TRBJ1-6,TGTGCCAGCAGTGCCGCCACAGGGGAGGTGAATTCACCCCTCCACTTT,CASSAATGEVNSPLHF
few,TRBD1,TRBV6-1,TRBJ2-7,TGTGCCAGCAGTGACCCGGGACAGGGGTACCGGCAGTACTTC,CASSDPGQGYRQYF
.,TRBD1,TRBV11-2,TRBJ1-1,TGTGCCAGCAGGCCGGACAGGGCGACGAACACTGAAGCTTTCTTT,CASRPDRATNTEAFF
.,TRBD2,TRBV7-6,TRBJ2-2,TGTGCCAGCAGCTTATCTGCGGGGGTGTCCGGGGAGCTGTTTTTT,CASSLSAGVSGELFF
once,TRBD1,TRBV6-6,TRBJ1-2,TGTGCCAGCAGTACCCAGGGGGTAGGAGGCTACACCTTC,CASSTQGVGGYTF
.,TRBD1,TRBV5-1,TRBJ1-2,TGCGCCAGCAGCGAGGGACAGGTAGCCTATGGCTACACCTTC,CASSEGQVAYGYTF
once,.,TRBV11-3,TRBJ2-5,TGTGCCAGCAGCGCGAGGGGGGGACAGGAGGGGGAGACCCAGTACTTC,CASSARGGQEGETQYF
.,.,TRBV27,TRBJ1-2,TGTGCCAGCAGTCCCCGAGGTCTAGCGGCTTATGGCTACACCTTC,CASSPRGLAAYGYTF
few,TRBD1,TRBV30,TRBJ1-4,TGTGCCTGGAGGACAGGGAGGGGGAATGAAAAACTGTTTTTT,CAWRTGRGNEKLFF
.,.,TRBV29-1,TRBJ1-1,TGCAGCGTGAGGGAACAAATACGGCTGAACACTGAAGCTTTCTTT,CSVREQIRLNTEAFF
.,.,TRBV5-1,TRBJ2-2,TGCGCCAGCAGCTTGCCAGGCGGGAACACCGGGGAGCTGTTTTTT,CASSLPGGNTGELFF
.,.,TRBV7-7,TRBJ2-7,TGTGCCAGCAGCTTTGGGGTGGACGAGCAGTACTTC,CASSFGVDEQYF
.,TRBD2,TRBV7-2,TRBJ2-5,TGTGCCAGCAGCTTAAAGGGTGGGCGGGGGGATCTGGAGGAGGAGACCCAGTACTTC,CASSLKGGRGDLEEETQYF
.,TRBD1,TRBV11-3,TRBJ2-4,TGTGCCAGCAGCCCCGGGACAGTACTAGCCAAAAACATTCAGTACTTC,CASSPGTVLAKNIQYF
.,.,TRBV7-9,TRBJ1-1,TGTGCCAGCAGCTTAGGAATAGGGGGGGCCGCTGAAGCTTTCTTT,CASSLGIGGAAEAFF
medium-sized,TRBD1,TRBV19,TRBJ1-1,TGTGCCAGTAGGCCCGACAGGGGGAGGGTGAACACTGAAGCTTTCTTT,CASRPDRGRVNTEAFF
few,.,TRBV28,TRBJ1-4,TGTGCCACTACTAGAGTTGCAACTAATGAAAAACTGTTTTTT,CATTRVATNEKLFF
.,TRBD2,TRBV6-6,TRBJ2-1,TGTGCCAGCACCAAAAGCGGGGGTATCAATGAGCAGTTCTTC,CASTKSGGINEQFF
.,TRBD1,TRBV18,TRBJ1-4,TGTGCCAGCTCACCAAGACGACAGGGATTTAATGAAAAACTGTTTTTT,CASSPRRQGFNEKLFF
.,.,TRBV6-5,TRBJ2-3,TGTGCCAGCAGTTACGGTCAGGGGTCATACACAGATACGCAGTATTTT,CASSYGQGSYTDTQYF
.,.,TRBV23-1,TRBJ1-2,TGCGCCAGCAGTTCACCCGGGACGGCGTATGGCTACACCTTC,CASSSPGTAYGYTF
.,.,TRBV6-1,TRBJ2-2,TGTGCCAGCAACCGGATGCAGGGCGGGGAGCTGTTTTTT,CASNRMQGGELFF
.,TRBD1,TRBV11-2,TRBJ2-5,TGTGCCAGCAGCTTACAAGGGGGCGCGGGCGAGACCCAGTACTTC,CASSLQGGAGETQYF